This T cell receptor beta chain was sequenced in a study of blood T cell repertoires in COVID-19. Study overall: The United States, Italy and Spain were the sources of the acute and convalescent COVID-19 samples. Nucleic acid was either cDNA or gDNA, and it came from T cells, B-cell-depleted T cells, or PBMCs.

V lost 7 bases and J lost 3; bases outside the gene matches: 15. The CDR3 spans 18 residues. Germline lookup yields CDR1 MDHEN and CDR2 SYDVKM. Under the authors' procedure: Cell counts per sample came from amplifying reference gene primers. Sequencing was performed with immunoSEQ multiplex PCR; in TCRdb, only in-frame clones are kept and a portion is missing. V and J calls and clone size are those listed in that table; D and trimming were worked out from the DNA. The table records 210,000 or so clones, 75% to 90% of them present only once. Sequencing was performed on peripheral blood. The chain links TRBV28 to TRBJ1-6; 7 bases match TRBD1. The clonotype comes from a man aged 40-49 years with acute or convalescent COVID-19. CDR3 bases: TGTGCCAGCAATGGAGGGATTGGAACAGGGGACTATAATTCACCCCTCCACTTT. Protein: CASNGGIGTGDYNSPLHF.